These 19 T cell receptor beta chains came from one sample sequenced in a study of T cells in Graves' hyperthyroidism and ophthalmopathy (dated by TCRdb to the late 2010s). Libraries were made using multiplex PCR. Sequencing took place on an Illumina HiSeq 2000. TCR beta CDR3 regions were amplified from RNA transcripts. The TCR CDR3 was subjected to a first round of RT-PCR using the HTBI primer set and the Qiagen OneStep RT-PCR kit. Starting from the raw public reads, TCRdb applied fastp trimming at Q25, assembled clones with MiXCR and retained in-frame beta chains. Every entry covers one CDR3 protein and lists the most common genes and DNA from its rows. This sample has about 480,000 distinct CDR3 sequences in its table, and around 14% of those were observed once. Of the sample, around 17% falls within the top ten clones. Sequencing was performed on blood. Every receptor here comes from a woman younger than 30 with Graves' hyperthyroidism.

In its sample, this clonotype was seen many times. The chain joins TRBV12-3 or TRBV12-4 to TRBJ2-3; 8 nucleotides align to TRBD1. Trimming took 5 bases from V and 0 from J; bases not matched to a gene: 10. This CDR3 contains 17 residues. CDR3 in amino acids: CASSQVVGTGSTDTQYF. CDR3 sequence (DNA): TGTGCCAGCAGTCAAGTTGTTGGGACAGGTAGCACAGATACGCAGTATTTT.

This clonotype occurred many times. The CDR3 region is CASSSSGIVGDTQYF. For the CDR3, the DNA is TGTGCCAGCAGTTCTAGCGGGATTGTTGGAGATACGCAGTATTTT. The chain uses TRBV28 and TRBJ2-3, with 9 positions matching TRBD2. CDR1 is MDHEN and CDR2 is SYDVKM in the germline V gene. Unmatched junction bases numbered 7, after V lost 4 bases and J lost 5 bases. This CDR3 has 15 residues.

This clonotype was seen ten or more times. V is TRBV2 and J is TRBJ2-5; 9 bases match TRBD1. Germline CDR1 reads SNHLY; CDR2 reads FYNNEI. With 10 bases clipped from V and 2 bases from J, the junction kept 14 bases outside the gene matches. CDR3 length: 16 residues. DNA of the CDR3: TGTGCCACTACCGGGACAGGGTCTTTGGGGCAAGAGACCCAGTACTTC. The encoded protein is CATTGTGSLGQETQYF.

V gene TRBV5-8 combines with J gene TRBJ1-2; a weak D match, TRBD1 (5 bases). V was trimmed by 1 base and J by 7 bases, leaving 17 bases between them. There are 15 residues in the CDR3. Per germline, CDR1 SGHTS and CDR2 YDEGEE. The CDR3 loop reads CASSLSIGEESGYTF. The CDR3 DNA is TGTGCCAGCAGCTTGTCAATAGGGGAAGAAAGTGGCTACACCTTC.

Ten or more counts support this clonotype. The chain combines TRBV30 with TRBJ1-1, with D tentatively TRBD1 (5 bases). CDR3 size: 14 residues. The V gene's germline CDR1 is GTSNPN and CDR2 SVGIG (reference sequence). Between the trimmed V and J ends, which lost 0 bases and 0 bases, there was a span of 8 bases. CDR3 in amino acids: CAWSVDSMNTEAFF. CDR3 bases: TGTGCCTGGAGTGTAGACAGCATGAACACTGAAGCTTTCTTT.

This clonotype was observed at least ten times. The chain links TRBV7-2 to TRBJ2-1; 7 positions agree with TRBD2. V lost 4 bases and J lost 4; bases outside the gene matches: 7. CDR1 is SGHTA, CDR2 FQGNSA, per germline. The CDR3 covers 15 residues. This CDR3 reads CASSWRERMYNEQFF. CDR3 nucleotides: TGTGCCAGCAGCTGGCGGGAGAGGATGTACAATGAGCAGTTCTTC.

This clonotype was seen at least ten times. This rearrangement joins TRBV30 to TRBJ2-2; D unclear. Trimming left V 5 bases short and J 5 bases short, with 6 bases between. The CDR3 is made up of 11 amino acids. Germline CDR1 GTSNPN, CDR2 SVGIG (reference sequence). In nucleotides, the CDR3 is TGTGCCTGGCGAAGGACCGGGGAGCTGTTTTTT. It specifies CAWRRTGELFF.

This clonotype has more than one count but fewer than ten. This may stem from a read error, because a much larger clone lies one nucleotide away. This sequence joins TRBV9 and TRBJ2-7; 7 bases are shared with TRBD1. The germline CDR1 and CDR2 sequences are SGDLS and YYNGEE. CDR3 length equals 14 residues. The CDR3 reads CVSSVGRQGYEQYF. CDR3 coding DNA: TGTGTCAGCAGCGTAGGGAGACAGGGCTACGAGCAGTACTTC. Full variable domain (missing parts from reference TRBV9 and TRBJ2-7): DSGVTQTPKHLITATGQRVTLRCSPRSGDLSVYWYQQSLDQGLQFLIQYYNGEERAKGNILERFSAQQFPDLHSELNLSSLELGDSALYFCVSSVGRQGYEQYFGPGTRLTVT.

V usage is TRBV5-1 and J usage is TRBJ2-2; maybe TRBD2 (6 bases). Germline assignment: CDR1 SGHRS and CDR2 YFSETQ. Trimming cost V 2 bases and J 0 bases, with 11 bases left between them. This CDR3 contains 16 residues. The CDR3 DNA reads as TGCGCCAGCAGCTTCGCCGGGACTTCGAACACCGGGGAGCTGTTTTTT. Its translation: CASSFAGTSNTGELFF. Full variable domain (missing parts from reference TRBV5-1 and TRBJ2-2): KAGVTQTPRYLIKTRGQQVTLSCSPISGHRSVSWYQQTPGQGLQFLFEYFSETQRNKGNFPGRFSGRQFSNSRSEMNVSTLELGDSALYLCASSFAGTSNTGELFFGEGSRLTVL.

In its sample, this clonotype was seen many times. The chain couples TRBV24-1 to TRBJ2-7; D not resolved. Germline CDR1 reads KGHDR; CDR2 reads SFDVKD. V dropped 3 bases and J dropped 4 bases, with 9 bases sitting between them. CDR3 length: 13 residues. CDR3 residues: CATSDGLRYEQYF. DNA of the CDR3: TGTGCCACCAGTGATGGCCTTCGGTACGAGCAGTACTTC.

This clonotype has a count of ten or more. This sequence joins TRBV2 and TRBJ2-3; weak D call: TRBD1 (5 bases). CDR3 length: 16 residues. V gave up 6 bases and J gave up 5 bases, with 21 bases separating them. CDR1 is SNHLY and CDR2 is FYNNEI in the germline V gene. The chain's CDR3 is CASSPWGGAQGDTQYF. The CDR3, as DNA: TGTGCCAGCAGCCCATGGGGCGGAGCCCAAGGAGATACGCAGTATTTT.

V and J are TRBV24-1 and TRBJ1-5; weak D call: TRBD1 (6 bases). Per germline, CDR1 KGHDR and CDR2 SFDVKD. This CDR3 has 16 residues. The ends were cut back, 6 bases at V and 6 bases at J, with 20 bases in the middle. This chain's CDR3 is CATSTPGGGASQPQHF. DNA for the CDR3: TGTGCCACCAGTACCCCTGGGGGGGGGGCGAGTCAGCCCCAGCATTTT.

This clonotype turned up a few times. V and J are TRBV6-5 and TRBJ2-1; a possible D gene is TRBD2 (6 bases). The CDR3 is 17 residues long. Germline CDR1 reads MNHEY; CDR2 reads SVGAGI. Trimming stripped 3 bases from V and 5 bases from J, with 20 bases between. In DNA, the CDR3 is TGTGCCAGCAGTTATCGGGTGGGAGGCCGTACAAACAATGAGCAGTTCTTC. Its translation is CASSYRVGGRTNNEQFF.

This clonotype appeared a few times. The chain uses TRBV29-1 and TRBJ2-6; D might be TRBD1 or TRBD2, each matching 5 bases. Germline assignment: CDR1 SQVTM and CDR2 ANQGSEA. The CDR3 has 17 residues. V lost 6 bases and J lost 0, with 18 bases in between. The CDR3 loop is CSVRPVEGFSGANVLTF. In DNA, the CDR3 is TGCAGCGTGCGTCCCGTAGAGGGGTTCTCTGGGGCCAACGTCCTGACTTTC.

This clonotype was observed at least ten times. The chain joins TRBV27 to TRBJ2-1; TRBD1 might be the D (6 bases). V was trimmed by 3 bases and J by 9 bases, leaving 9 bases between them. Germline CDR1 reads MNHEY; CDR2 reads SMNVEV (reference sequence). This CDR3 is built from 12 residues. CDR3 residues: CASSFEGGEQFF. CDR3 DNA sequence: TGTGCCAGCAGTTTCGAAGGGGGTGAGCAGTTCTTC.

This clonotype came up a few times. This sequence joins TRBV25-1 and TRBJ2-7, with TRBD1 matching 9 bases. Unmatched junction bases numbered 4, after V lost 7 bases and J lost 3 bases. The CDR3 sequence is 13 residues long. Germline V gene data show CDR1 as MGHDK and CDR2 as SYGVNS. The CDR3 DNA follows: TGTGCCAGCACAGGACAGGGGATCTACGAGCAGTACTTC. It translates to CASTGQGIYEQYF.

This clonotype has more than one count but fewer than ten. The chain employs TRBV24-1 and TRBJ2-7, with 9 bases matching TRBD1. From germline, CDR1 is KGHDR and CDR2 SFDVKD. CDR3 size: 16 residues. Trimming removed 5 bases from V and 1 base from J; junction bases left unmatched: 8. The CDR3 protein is CATSVPSTGGSYEQYV. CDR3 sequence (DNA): TGTGCCACCAGTGTTCCCTCGACAGGGGGGTCCTACGAGCAGTACGTC.

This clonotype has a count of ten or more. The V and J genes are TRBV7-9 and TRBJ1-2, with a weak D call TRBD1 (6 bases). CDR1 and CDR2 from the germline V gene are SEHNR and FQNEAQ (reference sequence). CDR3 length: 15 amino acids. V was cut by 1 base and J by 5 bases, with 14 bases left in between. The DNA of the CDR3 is TGTGCCAGCAGCTTAGGGACAGCATTACAGTATGGCTACACCTTC. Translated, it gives CASSLGTALQYGYTF. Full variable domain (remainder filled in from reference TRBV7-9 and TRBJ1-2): DTGVSQNPRHKITKRGQNVTFRCDPISEHNRLYWYRQTLGQGPEFLTYFQNEAQLEKSRLLSDRFSAERPKGSFSTLEIQRTEQGDSAMYLCASSLGTALQYGYTFGSGTRLTVV.

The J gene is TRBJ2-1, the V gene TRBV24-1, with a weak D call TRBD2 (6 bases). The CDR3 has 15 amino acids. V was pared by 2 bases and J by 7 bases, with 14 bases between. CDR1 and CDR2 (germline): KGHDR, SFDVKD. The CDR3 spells CATSDSGTQSNEQFF. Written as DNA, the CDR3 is TGTGCCACCAGTGATTCCGGGACTCAATCGAATGAGCAGTTCTTC.